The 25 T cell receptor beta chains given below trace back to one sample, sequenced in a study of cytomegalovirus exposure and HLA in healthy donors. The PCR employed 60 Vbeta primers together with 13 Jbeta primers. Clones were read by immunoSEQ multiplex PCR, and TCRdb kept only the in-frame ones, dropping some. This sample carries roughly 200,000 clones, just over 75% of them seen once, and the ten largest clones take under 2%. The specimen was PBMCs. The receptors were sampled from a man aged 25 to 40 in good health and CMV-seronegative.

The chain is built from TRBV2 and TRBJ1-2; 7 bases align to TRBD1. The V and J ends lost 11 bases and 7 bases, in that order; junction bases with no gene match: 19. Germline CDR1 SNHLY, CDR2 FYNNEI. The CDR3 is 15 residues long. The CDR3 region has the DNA TGTGCCGGGACAGCTCAGGGACCGCCGGCGGGTGGCTACACCTTC. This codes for CAGTAQGPPAGGYTF.

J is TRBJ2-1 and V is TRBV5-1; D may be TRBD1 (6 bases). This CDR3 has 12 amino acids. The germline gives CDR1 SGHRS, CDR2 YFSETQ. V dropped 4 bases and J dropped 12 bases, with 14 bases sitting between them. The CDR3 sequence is CASSPDSYGQFF. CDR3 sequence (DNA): TGCGCCAGCAGCCCGGACAGTTACGGGCAGTTCTTC.

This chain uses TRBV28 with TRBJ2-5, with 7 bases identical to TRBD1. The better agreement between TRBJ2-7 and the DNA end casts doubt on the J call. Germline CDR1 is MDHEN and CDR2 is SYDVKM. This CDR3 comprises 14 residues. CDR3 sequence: CASSRDRASYEQYF. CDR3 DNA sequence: TGTGCCAGCAGCCGTGACAGGGCATCTTACGAGCAGTACTTC.

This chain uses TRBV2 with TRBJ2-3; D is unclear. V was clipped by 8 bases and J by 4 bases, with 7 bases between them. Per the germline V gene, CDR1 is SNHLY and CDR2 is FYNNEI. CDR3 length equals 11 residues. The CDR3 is CASSPPDTQYF. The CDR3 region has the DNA TGTGCCAGCTCTCCCCCAGATACGCAGTATTTT.

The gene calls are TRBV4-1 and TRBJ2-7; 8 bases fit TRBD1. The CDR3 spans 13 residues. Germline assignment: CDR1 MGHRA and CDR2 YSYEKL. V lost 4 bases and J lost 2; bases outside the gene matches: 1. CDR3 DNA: TGCGCCAGCAGCCCGGACAGGGCCTACGAGCAGTACTTC. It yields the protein CASSPDRAYEQYF.

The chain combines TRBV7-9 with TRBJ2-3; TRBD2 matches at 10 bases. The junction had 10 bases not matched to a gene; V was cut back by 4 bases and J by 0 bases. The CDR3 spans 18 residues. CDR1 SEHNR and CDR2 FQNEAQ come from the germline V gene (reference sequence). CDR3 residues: CASSYPTSGRTSTDTQYF. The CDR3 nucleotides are TGTGCCAGCAGCTATCCGACTAGCGGGCGAACTAGCACAGATACGCAGTATTTT.

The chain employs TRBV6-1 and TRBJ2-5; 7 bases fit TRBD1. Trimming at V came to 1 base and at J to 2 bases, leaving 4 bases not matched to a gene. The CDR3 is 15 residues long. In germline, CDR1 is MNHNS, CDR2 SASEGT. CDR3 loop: CASSEDRGQQETQYF. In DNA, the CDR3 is TGTGCCAGCAGTGAAGATCGGGGACAGCAAGAGACCCAGTACTTC.

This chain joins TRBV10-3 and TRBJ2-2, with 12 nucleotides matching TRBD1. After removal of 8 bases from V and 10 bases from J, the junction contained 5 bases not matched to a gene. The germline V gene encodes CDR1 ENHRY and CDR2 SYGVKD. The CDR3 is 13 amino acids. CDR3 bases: TGTGCCATCCTGGGACAGGGGGCCGCGGAGCTGTTTTTT. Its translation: CAILGQGAAELFF.

The DNA of the CDR3 is TGTGCCAGCAGTGAAAGACCGAAAACCCAGGGTGGGGGGATCCAAGAGACCCAGTACTTC. It yields the protein CASSERPKTQGGGIQETQYF. This chain joins TRBV2 and TRBJ2-5; perhaps TRBD2 as D (6 bases). Trimming left V 2 bases short and J 1 base short, with 26 bases between. This CDR3 has 20 residues. CDR1 and CDR2 (germline): SNHLY, FYNNEI.

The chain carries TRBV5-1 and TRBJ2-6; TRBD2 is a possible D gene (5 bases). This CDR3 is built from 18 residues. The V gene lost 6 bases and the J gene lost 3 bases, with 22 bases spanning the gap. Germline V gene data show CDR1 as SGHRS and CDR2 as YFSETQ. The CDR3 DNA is TGCGCCAGCACCGAGGGCAGGCTTGGGTCTGGTGGGGCCAACGTCCTGACTTTC. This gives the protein CASTEGRLGSGGANVLTF.

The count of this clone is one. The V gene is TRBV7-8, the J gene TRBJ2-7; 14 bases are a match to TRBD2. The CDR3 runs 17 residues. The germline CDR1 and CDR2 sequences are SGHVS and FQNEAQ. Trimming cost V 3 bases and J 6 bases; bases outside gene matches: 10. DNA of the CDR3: TGTGCCAGCAGCTTTTTAGTGACTAGCGGGAGGGGGGGCGAGCAGTACTTC. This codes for CASSFLVTSGRGGEQYF. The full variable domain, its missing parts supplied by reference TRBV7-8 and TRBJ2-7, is GAGVSQSPRYKVAKRGQDVALRCDPISGHVSLFWYQQALGQGPEFLTYFQNEAQLDKSGLPSDRFFAERPEGSVSTLKIQRTQQEDSAVYLCASSFLVTSGRGGEQYFGPGTRLTVT.

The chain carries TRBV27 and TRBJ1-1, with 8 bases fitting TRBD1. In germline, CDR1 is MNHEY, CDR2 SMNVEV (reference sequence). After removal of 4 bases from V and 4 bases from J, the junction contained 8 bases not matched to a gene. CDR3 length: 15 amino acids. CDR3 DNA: TGTGCCAGCAGTTGGGGGCAGGGGGCTGTCACTGAAGCTTTCTTT. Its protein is CASSWGQGAVTEAFF.

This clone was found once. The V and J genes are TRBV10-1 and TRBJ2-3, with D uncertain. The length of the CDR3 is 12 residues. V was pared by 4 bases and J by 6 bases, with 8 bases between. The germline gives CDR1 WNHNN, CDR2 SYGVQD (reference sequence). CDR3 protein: CASSAFSDTQYF. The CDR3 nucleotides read TGCGCCAGCAGTGCTTTCTCGGATACGCAGTATTTT.

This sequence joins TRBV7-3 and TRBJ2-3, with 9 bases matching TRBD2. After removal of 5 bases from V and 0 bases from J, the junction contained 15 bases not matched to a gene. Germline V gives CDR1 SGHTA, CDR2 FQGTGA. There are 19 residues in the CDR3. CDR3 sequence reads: CASSPLGIAGATSTDTQYF. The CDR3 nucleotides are TGTGCCAGCAGCCCGCTCGGGATAGCGGGAGCGACTAGCACAGATACGCAGTATTTT.

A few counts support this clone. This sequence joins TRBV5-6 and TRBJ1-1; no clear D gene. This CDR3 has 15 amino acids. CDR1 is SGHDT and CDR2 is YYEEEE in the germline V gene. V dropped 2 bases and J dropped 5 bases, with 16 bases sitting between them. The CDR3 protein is CASSLRALRETEAFF. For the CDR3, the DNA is TGTGCCAGCAGCTTACGAGCCCTGAGGGAGACTGAAGCTTTCTTT.

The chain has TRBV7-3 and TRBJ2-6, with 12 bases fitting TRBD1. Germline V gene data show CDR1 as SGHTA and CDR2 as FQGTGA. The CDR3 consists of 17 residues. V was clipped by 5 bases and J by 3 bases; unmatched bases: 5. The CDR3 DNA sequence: TGTGCCAGCAGCGTCGGGACAGGGGGCCTTGGGGCCAACGTCCTGACTTTC. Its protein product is CASSVGTGGLGANVLTF.

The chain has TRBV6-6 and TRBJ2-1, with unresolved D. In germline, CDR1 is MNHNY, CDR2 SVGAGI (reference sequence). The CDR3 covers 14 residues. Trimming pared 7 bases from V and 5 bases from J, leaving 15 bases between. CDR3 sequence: CASTPPGEHNEQFF. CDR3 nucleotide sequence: TGTGCCAGCACCCCCCCGGGTGAACACAATGAGCAGTTCTTC.

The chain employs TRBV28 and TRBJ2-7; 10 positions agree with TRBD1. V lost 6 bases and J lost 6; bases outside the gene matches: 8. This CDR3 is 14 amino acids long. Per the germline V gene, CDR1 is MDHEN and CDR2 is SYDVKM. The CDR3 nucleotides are TGTGCCAGCAGGGGACAGGGGAGATTATCCGAGCAGTACTTC. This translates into CASRGQGRLSEQYF.

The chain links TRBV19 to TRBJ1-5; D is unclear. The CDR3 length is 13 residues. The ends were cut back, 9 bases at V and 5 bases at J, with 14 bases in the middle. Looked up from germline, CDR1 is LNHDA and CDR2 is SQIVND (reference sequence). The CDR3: CASSAVSDQPQHF. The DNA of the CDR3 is TGTGCCAGCAGCGCAGTGTCGGATCAGCCCCAGCATTTT.

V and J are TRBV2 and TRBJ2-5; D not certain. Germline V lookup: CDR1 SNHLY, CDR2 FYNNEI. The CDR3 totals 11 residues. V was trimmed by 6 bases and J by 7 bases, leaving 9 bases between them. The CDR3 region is CASSELATQYF. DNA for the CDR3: TGTGCCAGCAGCGAACTGGCGACCCAGTACTTC.

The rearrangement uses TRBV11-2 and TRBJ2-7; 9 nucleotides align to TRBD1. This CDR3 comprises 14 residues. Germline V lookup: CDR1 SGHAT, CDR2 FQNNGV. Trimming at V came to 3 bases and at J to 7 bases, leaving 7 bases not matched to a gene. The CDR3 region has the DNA TGTGCCAGCAGCTTCCGGACAGGGGTCGGGGAGCAGTACTTC. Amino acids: CASSFRTGVGEQYF.

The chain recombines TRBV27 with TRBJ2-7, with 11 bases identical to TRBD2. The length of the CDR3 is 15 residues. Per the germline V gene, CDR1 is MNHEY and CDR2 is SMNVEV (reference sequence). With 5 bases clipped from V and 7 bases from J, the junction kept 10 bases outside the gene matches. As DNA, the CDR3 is TGTGCCAGCAGTCCCCTGACTAGCGGGGTGGGTGAGCAGTACTTC. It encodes CASSPLTSGVGEQYF.

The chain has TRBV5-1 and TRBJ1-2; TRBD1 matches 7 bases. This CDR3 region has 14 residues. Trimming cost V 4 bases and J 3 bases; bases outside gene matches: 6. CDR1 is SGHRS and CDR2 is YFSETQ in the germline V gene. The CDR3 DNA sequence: TGCGCCAGCAGCCCGGACAGGCCAGACTATGGCTACACCTTC. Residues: CASSPDRPDYGYTF.

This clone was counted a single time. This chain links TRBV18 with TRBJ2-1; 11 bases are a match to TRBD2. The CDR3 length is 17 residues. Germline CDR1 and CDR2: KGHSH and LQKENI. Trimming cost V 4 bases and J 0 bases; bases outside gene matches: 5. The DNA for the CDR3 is TGTGCCAGCTCACTGCTAGCGGGAGGATCCTCCTACAATGAGCAGTTCTTC. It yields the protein CASSLLAGGSSYNEQFF.

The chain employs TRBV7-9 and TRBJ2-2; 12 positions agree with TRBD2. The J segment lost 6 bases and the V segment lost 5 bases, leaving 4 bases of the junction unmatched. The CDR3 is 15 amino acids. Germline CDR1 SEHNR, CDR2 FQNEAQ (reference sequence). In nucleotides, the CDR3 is TGTGCCAGCAGCCAGACTAGCGGGAGCGCCGGGGAGCTGTTTTTT. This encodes CASSQTSGSAGELFF.